Shown below are 14 T cell receptor beta chains from a single sample sequenced in a study of cytomegalovirus exposure and HLA in healthy donors. The PCR had 60 Vbeta and 13 Jbeta primers. Only in-frame clones appear in the TCRdb table, and some are missing; sequencing was by immunoSEQ multiplex PCR. Of some 160,000 clones in the sample, roughly 80% were seen once. The sample was PBMCs. Receptors were obtained from a woman aged 40 to 50 in good health and CMV-seropositive.

This clone has more than one count but fewer than ten. The chain links TRBV7-9 to TRBJ1-1; no reliable D call. Trimming removed 5 bases from V and 0 bases from J, with 13 bases in between. CDR3 length equals 15 residues. The V gene's germline CDR1 is SEHNR and CDR2 FQNEAQ (reference sequence). The CDR3 loop is CASSHSNALNTEAFF. The CDR3 DNA follows: TGTGCCAGCAGCCATTCCAACGCGTTGAACACTGAAGCTTTCTTT.

The rearrangement links TRBV27 to TRBJ2-2; D perhaps matches TRBD1 (5 bases). The CDR3 runs 12 residues. Trimming removed 5 bases at V and 6 bases at J, with 7 bases between. The germline CDR1 and CDR2 sequences are MNHEY and SMNVEV (reference sequence). This chain's CDR3 is CASSPRAGELFF. In DNA, the CDR3 is TGTGCCAGCAGTCCCAGGGCCGGGGAGCTGTTTTTT.

This clone turned up a few times. The chain carries TRBV4-1 and TRBJ1-2; possible D gene TRBD1, 5 bases. CDR1 and CDR2 from the germline V gene are MGHRA and YSYEKL. CDR3 length: 15 amino acids. Trimming took off 0 bases at V and 0 bases at J, with 8 bases between the two ends. The DNA for the CDR3 is TGCGCCAGCAGCCAAGAACCAGGGACTAACTATGGCTACACCTTC. Protein product: CASSQEPGTNYGYTF.

This clone was counted once. The chain carries TRBV30 and TRBJ2-5, with D possibly being TRBD2 (6 bases). CDR1 GTSNPN and CDR2 SVGIG come from the germline V gene (reference sequence). The CDR3 has 12 amino acids. V lost 4 bases and J lost 3, with 9 bases in between. CDR3 sequence (DNA): TGTGCCTGGAATAGCGGCGAAGAGACCCAGTACTTC. Encoded protein: CAWNSGEETQYF.

This chain uses TRBV28 with TRBJ2-1; TRBD2 matches 11 bases. From germline, CDR1 is MDHEN and CDR2 SYDVKM. V lost 4 bases and J lost 7; bases outside the gene matches: 6. The CDR3 length is 15 residues. The CDR3 region is CASSSLAGGRNEQFF. CDR3 sequence (DNA): TGTGCCAGCAGTTCGCTAGCGGGAGGCCGGAATGAGCAGTTCTTC.

This clone was observed a single time. The V call is TRBV5-1, the J call TRBJ2-3; unclear D gene. CDR3 length: 13 amino acids. V was cut by 3 bases and J by 2 bases, with 7 bases left in between. Germline V gene lookup returns CDR1 SGHRS and CDR2 YFSETQ. The CDR3 protein is CASSYYPTDTQYF. CDR3 nucleotide sequence: TGCGCCAGCAGCTACTACCCCACAGATACGCAGTATTTT.

The chain employs TRBV5-1 and TRBJ2-7; 11 bases map to TRBD1. CDR1 is SGHRS and CDR2 is YFSETQ in the germline V gene. V shed 4 bases and J 3 bases; nucleotides not matched to a gene: 6. The CDR3 covers 15 residues. The CDR3 spells CASSRGGTGGYEQYF. DNA of the CDR3: TGCGCCAGCAGCCGAGGTGGGACAGGGGGCTACGAGCAGTACTTC.

This chain connects TRBV9 to TRBJ2-3, with 12 nucleotides matching TRBD2. V lost 3 bases to trimming and J lost 0 bases; unmatched junction nucleotides: 14. The CDR3 contains 20 residues. Germline CDR1 SGDLS, CDR2 YYNGEE. Here the CDR3 DNA reads TGTGCCAGCAGCGCCCCGGGACTAGCGGGTAAGAGGGAAAGCACAGATACGCAGTATTTT. It encodes CASSAPGLAGKRESTDTQYF.

This clone was counted a single time. The V call is TRBV7-8, the J call TRBJ2-5; TRBD2 is a possible D gene (6 bases). The germline V and J ends were trimmed by 5 bases and 1 base, with 11 bases remaining between them. The CDR3 loop spans 14 amino acids. Germline assignment: CDR1 SGHVS and CDR2 FQNEAQ. CDR3 residues: CASSPRGVQETQYF. The CDR3 nucleotides are TGTGCCAGCAGCCCCCGCGGGGTCCAAGAGACCCAGTACTTC. The full variable domain, rest sourced from reference TRBV7-8 and TRBJ2-5, is GAGVSQSPRYKVAKRGQDVALRCDPISGHVSLFWYQQALGQGPEFLTYFQNEAQLDKSGLPSDRFFAERPEGSVSTLKIQRTQQEDSAVYLCASSPRGVQETQYFGPGTRLLVL.

This chain connects TRBV6-5 to TRBJ2-7, with 10 bases aligning to TRBD2. The ends lost 6 bases at V and 2 bases at J; junction bases unmatched: 7. Germline CDR1 MNHEY, CDR2 SVGAGI. The CDR3 consists of 15 residues. CDR3 bases: TGTGCCAGCAGCCGTCGACTAGCGGGCCCCTACGAGCAGTACTTC. Amino acids: CASSRRLAGPYEQYF.

This clone was detected only once. This chain links TRBV11-2 with TRBJ2-7; possible D gene TRBD1, 5 bases. Germline values: CDR1 SGHAT, CDR2 FQNNGV. The V gene lost 1 base and the J gene lost 9 bases, with 13 bases spanning the gap. This CDR3 region has 13 residues. This chain's CDR3 is CASSLARAQGQYF. The CDR3, as DNA: TGTGCCAGCAGCTTAGCCAGGGCCCAGGGGCAGTACTTC.

The V and J genes are TRBV21-1 and TRBJ1-4. TRBV21-1 has pseudogene status. This CDR3 region has 14 residues. The CDR3 here is CASSNYREGEKLFF. Written as DNA, the CDR3 is TGTGCCAGCAGCAACTACAGGGAGGGTGAAAAACTGTTTTTT.

The rearrangement uses TRBV5-1 and TRBJ2-2; the D is unclear. With 4 bases removed from V and 1 base from J, the gap between germline ends came to 2 bases. CDR3 length: 12 residues. Per the germline V gene, CDR1 is SGHRS and CDR2 is YFSETQ. CDR3: CASSLNTGELFF. CDR3 in DNA: TGCGCCAGCAGCCTGAACACCGGGGAGCTGTTTTTT.

This chain uses TRBV9 with TRBJ2-7; 11 bases match TRBD2. J was trimmed by 9 bases and V by 3 bases; bases with no gene match: 11. This CDR3 has 15 residues. Germline V gives CDR1 SGDLS, CDR2 YYNGEE. This chain's CDR3 is CASSAGLAVLGGQYF. In nucleotides, the CDR3 is TGTGCCAGCAGCGCGGGACTAGCGGTATTGGGTGGGCAGTACTTC. The complete variable domain, with remaining parts taken from reference TRBV9 and TRBJ2-7, reads DSGVTQTPKHLITATGQRVTLRCSPRSGDLSVYWYQQSLDQGLQFLIQYYNGEERAKGNILERFSAQQFPDLHSELNLSSLELGDSALYFCASSAGLAVLGGQYFGPGTRLTVT.